This T cell receptor (beta chain) was sequenced for a study of TIL therapy for anti-PD-1-resistant metastatic lung cancer. The immunoSEQ assay was v3. Profiling relied on immunoSEQ multiplex PCR, and the TCRdb table lists in-frame clones only, not all of them. The sample shows roughly 10,000 clones, 50% to 70% of them seen only once. As to time point: pre-treatment sample, taken before nivolumab and TIL therapy. The tumor samples were excised metastases, mostly pleural nodules or supraclavicular lymph nodes. V lost 1 base and J 2 bases, leaving 12 bases between the germline ends. Germline values: CDR1 SGHDT, CDR2 YYEEEE. This CDR3 comprises 15 residues.

This sequence was found in a person between 25 and 80 years old with non-small cell lung cancer. The sequencing used tumor tissue, collected at baseline. The J gene is TRBJ1-1, the V gene TRBV5-6, with D unclear. CDR3 in amino acids: CASSLLGEGNTEAFF. For the CDR3, the DNA is TGTGCCAGCAGCTTGCTTGGGGAGGGAAACACTGAAGCTTTCTTT.